Following are 10 T cell receptor beta chains from one sample sequenced in a study of beta chain features in type 1 diabetes. The whole isolated RNA underwent reverse transcription, so sequencing captured expressed TCRB transcripts. TCRdb's table, derived via immunoSEQ multiplex PCR, lists solely in-frame clones and lacks some. The sample consists of some 500,000 clones, approximately 10% of them appearing once. The sample consisted of naive CD4+ T cells from blood. The source is a woman aged 18-30 years in good health.

This sequence joins TRBV7-9 and TRBJ2-7, with 8 bases aligning to TRBD1. The ends lost 3 bases at V and 0 bases at J; junction bases unmatched: 4. The CDR3 spans 15 residues. CDR1 and CDR2 from the germline V gene are SEHNR and FQNEAQ (reference sequence). The CDR3 spells CASSLVGQASYEQYF. In nucleotides, the CDR3 is TGTGCCAGCAGCTTGGTGGGACAGGCCTCCTACGAGCAGTACTTC.

The chain employs TRBV7-9 and TRBJ2-1, with D unresolved. The ends were cut back, 5 bases at V and 2 bases at J, with 16 bases in the middle. Germline assignment: CDR1 SEHNR and CDR2 FQNEAQ (reference sequence). There are 16 residues in the CDR3. CDR3 in amino acids: CASSTRWTAPYNEQFF. CDR3 sequence (DNA): TGTGCCAGCAGCACACGTTGGACGGCACCCTACAATGAGCAGTTCTTC.

This clone has just a few counts. The chain joins TRBV28 to TRBJ2-3, with 9 positions matching TRBD2. V lost 4 bases, J lost 0 bases, and 5 bases stayed unmatched. Per the germline V gene, CDR1 is MDHEN and CDR2 is SYDVKM. The CDR3 runs 16 residues. DNA for the CDR3: TGTGCCAGCAGTTCCCCGACTAGCGGCAGCACAGATACGCAGTATTTT. It encodes CASSSPTSGSTDTQYF.

This clone has a handful of counts. The sample holds other DNA sequences that translate to the same CDR3. The chain joins TRBV10-3 to TRBJ2-1; no reliable D call. V was trimmed by 4 bases and J by 7 bases, leaving 8 bases between them. The germline gives CDR1 ENHRY, CDR2 SYGVKD. The CDR3 runs to 12 residues. The CDR3 DNA follows: TGTGCCATCAGTGGCCAGACTAATGAGCAGTTCTTC. Protein sequence: CAISGQTNEQFF.

The rearrangement joins TRBV9 to TRBJ2-5; D perhaps matches TRBD2 (7 bases). The CDR3 is made up of 14 amino acids. The germline V gene has CDR1 SGDLS and CDR2 YYNGEE. Deletions cut 4 bases from V and 2 bases from J, with 12 bases between. The CDR3: CASSKGGLQETQYF. The CDR3 DNA follows: TGTGCCAGCAGCAAGGGGGGGCTACAAGAGACCCAGTACTTC.

This clone was counted between two and nine times. The rearrangement uses TRBV7-3 and TRBJ2-5, with 8 bases aligning to TRBD1. Germline V gene sequence: CDR1 SGHTA, CDR2 FQGTGA. The J segment lost 5 bases and the V segment lost 5 bases, leaving 13 bases of the junction unmatched. The CDR3 sequence is 16 residues long. The CDR3 DNA reads as TGTGCCAGCAGCCTCGCCCCCGGACAGGGTATGGAGACCCAGTACTTC. This codes for CASSLAPGQGMETQYF.

There are a few counts of this clone. V is TRBV5-1 and J is TRBJ2-3; 10 nucleotides match TRBD2. Germline-derived CDR1 and CDR2 are SGHRS and YFSETQ. The length of the CDR3 is 23 residues. Trimming at V came to 0 bases and at J to 1 base, leaving 23 bases not matched to a gene. CDR3 in amino acids: CASSLAGAKTSGRQTQGTDTQYF. The CDR3, as DNA: TGCGCCAGCAGCTTGGCCGGGGCGAAGACTAGCGGGCGTCAAACCCAAGGCACAGATACGCAGTATTTT. Complete variable domain (other parts from reference TRBV5-1 and TRBJ2-3): KAGVTQTPRYLIKTRGQQVTLSCSPISGHRSVSWYQQTPGQGLQFLFEYFSETQRNKGNFPGRFSGRQFSNSRSEMNVSTLELGDSALYLCASSLAGAKTSGRQTQGTDTQYFGPGTRLTVL.

This clone was seen a handful of times. The chain links TRBV2 to TRBJ2-6, with D unresolved. Trimming stripped 2 bases from V and 0 bases from J, with 2 bases between. The CDR3 sequence is 14 residues long. Germline CDR1 is SNHLY and CDR2 is FYNNEI. The CDR3 protein is CASSELSGANVLTF. The CDR3 DNA reads as TGTGCCAGCAGTGAACTCTCTGGGGCCAACGTCCTGACTTTC. Full variable domain (remainder filled in from reference TRBV2 and TRBJ2-6): EPEVTQTPSHQVTQMGQEVILRCVPISNHLYFYWYRQILGQKVEFLVSFYNNEISEKSEIFDDQFSVERPDGSNFTLKIRSTKLEDSAMYFCASSELSGANVLTFGAGSRLTVL.

Written as DNA, the CDR3 is TGTGCCAGCAGCTTGGTACGGGCTCGGGACATTCAGTACTTC. This encodes CASSLVRARDIQYF. The rearrangement links TRBV7-2 to TRBJ2-4; D is undetermined. Looked up from germline, CDR1 is SGHTA and CDR2 is FQGNSA. The CDR3 covers 14 residues. V gave up 3 bases and J gave up 8 bases, with 14 bases separating them.

Details on this clone: In the same sample, other DNA sequences code for this CDR3. This chain joins TRBV5-1 and TRBJ2-3; no reliable D call. Trimming removed 0 bases from V and 6 bases from J, with 2 bases in between. CDR3 length: 11 amino acids. In germline, CDR1 is SGHRS, CDR2 YFSETQ. The CDR3 region has the DNA TGCGCCAGCAGCTTGGCTGATACGCAGTATTTT. Its translation: CASSLADTQYF.